This is a list of T cell receptor beta chains from one sample in a study of cytomegalovirus exposure and HLA in healthy donors. TCRdb keeps only in-frame clones here, not all; method: immunoSEQ multiplex PCR. The data hold around 210,000 clones, with around 80% observed a single time. What was sequenced was PBMCs. The source is a boy between 5 and 17 years old in good health and CMV-seronegative. The conserved cysteine and the conserved F or W are not part of the CDR3 here. The order of the fields is V gene, J gene, CDR3 protein.

V gene: TRBV30; J gene: TRBJ2-7; CDR3 protein: AWSRWTSGNYEQY
V gene: TRBV5-1; J gene: TRBJ1-1; CDR3 protein: ASSLSTGLNTEAF
V gene: TRBV30; J gene: TRBJ2-7; CDR3 protein: AWSVPSGGLAREQY
V gene: TRBV7-9; J gene: TRBJ2-7; CDR3 protein: ASSLIIAGPFYEQY
V gene: TRBV2; J gene: TRBJ1-2; CDR3 protein: ASSLDRGALYGYT
V gene: TRBV25-1; J gene: TRBJ1-1; CDR3 protein: ASSISFDGGTEAF
V gene: TRBV29-1; J gene: TRBJ1-2; CDR3 protein: SVSGSSYGYT
V gene: TRBV7-9; J gene: TRBJ1-2; CDR3 protein: ASSEVYGYT
V gene: TRBV5-4; J gene: TRBJ2-5; CDR3 protein: ASSERTGGQKY
V gene: TRBV30; J gene: TRBJ2-1; CDR3 protein: AWSQLASDEQF
V gene: TRBV7-2; J gene: TRBJ2-2; CDR3 protein: ASSSVAGGELF